The 30 T cell receptor beta chains below were found in one sample sequenced in a study of post-analysis software for immune sequencing data. Study-wide findings and caveats: Patients had higher frequencies than controls of about five TRBV segments, including TRBV5-6, TRBV5-1 and TRBV20-1.

Every TCR beta cDNA library bore unique molecular identifiers. Each CDR3 protein gets one entry after TCRdb re-called the PCR reads with MiXCR. This table holds about half a million distinct CDR3 sequences, approximately 31% found once. These receptors have no identified antigens. Sequencing was carried out using blood. These receptors were taken from a girl younger than 18 with multiple sclerosis.

Worth noting for this clonotype: One base away lies a much larger clone, so this may be a sequencing read error. The V gene is TRBV5-1, the J gene TRBJ2-3; TRBD2 agrees at 13 bases. This CDR3 region has 15 residues. CDR1 SGHRS and CDR2 YFSETQ come from the germline V gene. DNA for the CDR3: TGCACCAGCAGCTTGGGACTAGCGGGGTCAGATACGCAGTATTTT. This sequence encodes CTSSLGLAGSDTQYF.

This clonotype was seen a few times. This chain uses TRBV29-1 with TRBJ1-1; D not certain. This CDR3 is built from 10 residues. Deletions cut 4 bases from V and 8 bases from J, with 8 bases between. Germline-derived CDR1 and CDR2 are SQVTM and ANQGSEA. The CDR3 reads CSVGESEAFF. CDR3 in DNA: TGCAGCGTTGGAGAATCCGAAGCTTTCTTT. The full variable domain, rest sourced from reference TRBV29-1 and TRBJ1-1, is SAVISQKPSRDICQRGTSLTIQCQVDSQVTMMFWYRQQPGQSLTLIATANQGSEATYESGFVIDKFPISRPNLTFSTLTVSNMSPEDSSIYLCSVGESEAFFGQGTRLTVV.

The chain has TRBV28 and TRBJ1-2; unclear D gene. Germline V gives CDR1 MDHEN, CDR2 SYDVKM. This CDR3 region has 14 residues. Trimming stripped 7 bases from V and 2 bases from J, with 14 bases between. CDR3 DNA: TGTGCCAGCACCAAGGGAGCGAGAAACTATGGCTACACCTTC. Translated, it gives CASTKGARNYGYTF.

This clonotype was observed a handful of times. The chain combines TRBV3-1 with TRBJ2-3; 10 bases are shared with TRBD1. The germline V gene encodes CDR1 LGHDT and CDR2 YNNKEL (reference sequence). Trimming took 0 bases from V and 5 from J; bases not matched to a gene: 14. CDR3 length: 19 amino acids. CDR3 region: CASSQEPPLGQGVGDTQYF. CDR3 in DNA: TGTGCCAGCAGCCAAGAACCCCCACTTGGACAGGGGGTCGGAGATACGCAGTATTTT.

The chain links TRBV13 to TRBJ1-4; the D gene is possibly TRBD1 (5 bases). Germline CDR1 is PRHDT and CDR2 is FYEKMQ (reference sequence). V was trimmed by 2 bases and J by 8 bases, leaving 12 bases between them. The CDR3 sequence is 14 residues long. CDR3 bases: TGTGCCAGCAGCTTATTCGGACACGTGGAAAAACTGTTTTTT. It translates to CASSLFGHVEKLFF.

V usage is TRBV4-1 and J usage is TRBJ1-1; TRBD1 agrees at 11 bases. V shed 2 bases, J shed 0 bases, and the junction held 8 bases outside the gene matches. Germline CDR1 is MGHRA and CDR2 is YSYEKL. The CDR3 contains 18 residues. The CDR3 reads CASSQRGDRGTMNTEAFF. The DNA for the CDR3 is TGCGCCAGCAGCCAAAGGGGGGACAGGGGGACCATGAACACTGAAGCTTTCTTT.

This clonotype has just a few counts. The chain uses TRBV10-2 and TRBJ2-2; D is possibly TRBD1 (6 bases). This CDR3 has 15 amino acids. The V end was cut by 6 bases, the J end by 3 bases, with 14 bases between. The V gene's germline CDR1 is WSHSY and CDR2 SAAADI. CDR3 region: CASRPGGRDTGELFF. The CDR3 DNA is TGCGCCAGCAGGCCTGGGGGCAGAGACACCGGGGAGCTGTTTTTT.

The chain couples TRBV7-9 to TRBJ1-1, with a tentative D call TRBD1 (5 bases). This CDR3 contains 16 residues. Looked up from germline, CDR1 is SEHNR and CDR2 is FQNEAQ (reference sequence). The V and J ends lost 6 bases and 3 bases respectively, with 20 bases between them. The chain's CDR3 is CASSPAGGVGDTEAFF. The CDR3 DNA reads as TGTGCCAGCAGTCCCGCGGGGGGTGTAGGTGACACTGAAGCTTTCTTT.

The chain uses TRBV5-5 and TRBJ2-5; tentatively, D is TRBD2 (5 bases). V lost 0 bases, J lost 10 bases, and 16 bases lay in between. CDR1 and CDR2 from the germline V gene are SGHKS and YYEKEE (reference sequence). CDR3 length: 14 amino acids. The CDR3 region has the DNA TGTGCCAGCAGCTTGGTTGTAGCCCTCGGAGGCCAGTACTTC. Translation gives CASSLVVALGGQYF.

The chain couples TRBV28 to TRBJ1-1, with D unclear. The CDR3 has 13 amino acids. Germline-derived CDR1 and CDR2 are MDHEN and SYDVKM. The V and J ends lost 7 bases and 6 bases respectively, with 15 bases between them. The CDR3 bases are TGTGCCAGCACCACTGGGAGGCGCGCTGAAGCTTTCTTT. Its translation: CASTTGRRAEAFF.

V is TRBV28 and J is TRBJ1-1, with 8 nucleotides matching TRBD1. Germline assignment: CDR1 MDHEN and CDR2 SYDVKM. The CDR3 has 13 amino acids. The J segment lost 7 bases and the V segment lost 4 bases, leaving 5 bases of the junction unmatched. CDR3 in amino acids: CASSSTGDIEAFF. CDR3 nucleotide sequence: TGTGCCAGCAGTTCGACAGGGGACATTGAAGCTTTCTTT.

This clonotype was counted only a few times. The J gene is TRBJ1-2, the V gene TRBV29-1; no reliable D call. There are 13 residues in the CDR3. The ends were cut back, 2 bases at V and 2 bases at J, with 9 bases in the middle. Germline V gives CDR1 SQVTM, CDR2 ANQGSEA. CDR3 loop: CSVELNTNYGYTF. The CDR3 coding sequence is TGCAGCGTTGAACTGAACACAAACTATGGCTACACCTTC.

V and J are TRBV28 and TRBJ1-5; 7 bases agree with TRBD1. CDR3 length: 16 residues. CDR1 and CDR2 from the germline V gene are MDHEN and SYDVKM. With V trimmed by 8 bases and J by 4 bases, 14 bases remained unmatched. The CDR3: CASQDDEGARNQPQHF. DNA of the CDR3: TGTGCCAGCCAGGACGATGAGGGGGCGAGGAATCAGCCCCAGCATTTT.

This clonotype appeared once. The chain carries TRBV29-1 and TRBJ2-1; 7 positions agree with TRBD1. J gave up 5 bases and V 4 bases, and 8 bases lay outside the gene matches. This CDR3 spans 14 amino acids. Germline lookup yields CDR1 SQVTM and CDR2 ANQGSEA. The CDR3 coding sequence is TGCAGCGTTGTAGTGGTTGGGACAGACAATGAGCAGTTCTTC. Protein product: CSVVVVGTDNEQFF.

This clonotype has just a few counts. The V gene is TRBV24-1, the J gene TRBJ2-1; TRBD1 aligns across 10 bases. V lost 4 bases, J lost 6 bases, and 8 bases stayed unmatched. The germline CDR1 and CDR2 sequences are KGHDR and SFDVKD. The CDR3 has 16 amino acids. The CDR3 region is CATSDVGQGRGNEQFF. Written as DNA, the CDR3 is TGTGCCACCAGTGACGTGGGACAGGGGAGAGGCAATGAGCAGTTCTTC.

This sequence joins TRBV29-1 and TRBJ1-1, with D possibly being TRBD1 (5 bases). From germline, CDR1 is SQVTM and CDR2 ANQGSEA. V lost 4 bases and J 1 base, leaving 10 bases between the germline ends. There are 13 residues in the CDR3. The CDR3 sequence is CSVVQDTNTEAFF. CDR3 in DNA: TGCAGCGTTGTACAGGATACGAACACTGAAGCTTTCTTT. Supplemented by reference TRBV29-1 and TRBJ1-1, the full variable domain reads SAVISQKPSRDICQRGTSLTIQCQVDSQVTMMFWYRQQPGQSLTLIATANQGSEATYESGFVIDKFPISRPNLTFSTLTVSNMSPEDSSIYLCSVVQDTNTEAFFGQGTRLTVV.

This clonotype was seen more than once but under ten times. V gene TRBV3-1 combines with J gene TRBJ2-3, with 10 bases that match TRBD1. V was clipped by 4 bases and J by 4 bases; unmatched bases: 8. Germline assignment: CDR1 LGHDT and CDR2 YNNKEL (reference sequence). The CDR3 runs to 16 residues. The CDR3 bases are TGTGCCAGCAGCCGGGACAGGGGCAGAGAAGCAGATACGCAGTATTTT. Translating it yields CASSRDRGREADTQYF.

There are a few counts of this clonotype. The chain has TRBV5-1 and TRBJ2-1; 8 nucleotides agree with TRBD2. CDR3 length: 16 residues. V lost 4 bases to trimming and J lost 1 base; unmatched junction nucleotides: 7. CDR1 is SGHRS, CDR2 YFSETQ, per germline. The CDR3 DNA reads as TGCGCCAGCAGCGCCGACGGGGGGGCTTCCTACAATGAGCAGTTCTTC. This sequence encodes CASSADGGASYNEQFF. The full variable domain, its missing parts supplied by reference TRBV5-1 and TRBJ2-1, is KAGVTQTPRYLIKTRGQQVTLSCSPISGHRSVSWYQQTPGQGLQFLFEYFSETQRNKGNFPGRFSGRQFSNSRSEMNVSTLELGDSALYLCASSADGGASYNEQFFGPGTRLTVL.

This clonotype was counted a few times. The chain joins TRBV20-1 to TRBJ1-5; D gene ambiguous. There are 14 residues in the CDR3. Trimming left V 1 base short and J 0 bases short, with 7 bases between. Looked up from germline, CDR1 is DFQATT and CDR2 is SNEGSKA (reference sequence). The CDR3 reads CSARVGYSNQPQHF. The DNA for the CDR3 is TGCAGTGCTAGAGTGGGGTATAGCAATCAGCCCCAGCATTTT.

This clonotype has only one observation. The rearrangement links TRBV6-4 to TRBJ2-7, with TRBD2 identical over 9 bases. The CDR3 spans 15 residues. Germline values: CDR1 MRHNA, CDR2 SNTAGT. The trim removed 3 bases at V and 7 bases at J, leaving 10 bases unmatched. The CDR3 sequence is CASSDRLADYNEQYF. DNA for the CDR3: TGTGCCAGCAGTGATCGACTAGCGGACTACAATGAGCAGTACTTC.

This clonotype was counted a few times. V usage is TRBV12-3 or TRBV12-4 and J usage is TRBJ2-3, with D maybe TRBD2 (6 bases). The CDR3 spans 15 residues. Trimming pared 4 bases from V and 2 bases from J, leaving 13 bases between. For the CDR3, the DNA is TGTGCCAGCAGTTCCCTAGCGACCCTCACAGATACGCAGTATTTT. Its translation is CASSSLATLTDTQYF.

The chain is built from TRBV2 and TRBJ2-7, with 9 bases lining up with TRBD1. Losses at the gene ends were 0 bases for V and 2 bases for J; bases not matched to a gene: 5. The CDR3 has 16 amino acids. Germline-derived CDR1 and CDR2 are SNHLY and FYNNEI. This chain's CDR3 is CASSEALGTGTYEQYF. The CDR3 DNA reads TGTGCCAGCAGTGAAGCGCTAGGGACAGGGACCTACGAGCAGTACTTC.

In this sample, this clonotype turned up many times. The chain recombines TRBV7-8 with TRBJ2-1; D might be TRBD1 (6 bases). CDR1 and CDR2 (germline): SGHVS, FQNEAQ. The CDR3 contains 14 residues. The V end was cut by 2 bases, the J end by 5 bases, with 10 bases between. The CDR3 DNA sequence: TGTGCCAGCAGCTTATTCGGACAGAACAATGAGCAGTTCTTC. Amino acid sequence: CASSLFGQNNEQFF.

The CDR3 protein is CASSQGQVKDSMRGSGANVLTF. In DNA, the CDR3 is TGTGCCAGCAGCCAAGGTCAGGTGAAGGACAGTATGCGAGGCTCTGGGGCCAACGTCCTGACTTTC. The chain employs TRBV4-2 and TRBJ2-6, with a tentative D call TRBD1 (6 bases). The ends were cut back, 1 base at V and 0 bases at J, with 25 bases in the middle. The germline V gene has CDR1 LGHNA and CDR2 YNFKEQ. The CDR3 is 22 residues long.

This clonotype was seen only a few times. The V gene is TRBV6-6, the J gene TRBJ1-2; the D is unclear. V was trimmed by 6 bases and J by 3 bases, leaving 8 bases between them. This CDR3 has 12 amino acids. CDR1 and CDR2 from the germline V gene are MNHNY and SVGAGI (reference sequence). The CDR3 is CASSGVDYGYTF. The CDR3 region has the DNA TGTGCCAGCAGCGGGGTTGACTATGGCTACACCTTC.

This sequence joins TRBV7-9 and TRBJ2-7, with 9 bases lining up with TRBD1. The CDR3 has 15 amino acids. Germline V CDR1 and CDR2: SEHNR, FQNEAQ (reference sequence). V shed 1 base and J 1 base; nucleotides not matched to a gene: 2. CDR3 bases: TGTGCCAGCAGCTTAGGACAGGGGGAATCCTACGAGCAGTACTTC. Translation gives CASSLGQGESYEQYF. The full variable domain, completed using reference TRBV7-9 and TRBJ2-7, is DTGVSQNPRHKITKRGQNVTFRCDPISEHNRLYWYRQTLGQGPEFLTYFQNEAQLEKSRLLSDRFSAERPKGSFSTLEIQRTEQGDSAMYLCASSLGQGESYEQYFGPGTRLTVT.

The J gene is TRBJ1-4, the V gene TRBV7-9; no firm D call. Trimming removed 3 bases at V and 5 bases at J, with 13 bases between. This CDR3 contains 15 residues. CDR1 SEHNR and CDR2 FQNEAQ come from the germline V gene (reference sequence). The CDR3 sequence is CASSFWAVVNEKLFF. CDR3 nucleotides: TGTGCCAGCAGCTTTTGGGCGGTGGTCAATGAAAAACTGTTTTTT.

The chain combines TRBV3-1 with TRBJ1-5, with D perhaps TRBD1 (6 bases). Germline-derived CDR1 and CDR2 are LGHDT and YNNKEL (reference sequence). Trimming took 0 bases from V and 6 from J, leaving 18 bases between them. This CDR3 contains 17 residues. The CDR3 loop is CASSQDGGRGFGQPQHF. CDR3 DNA: TGTGCCAGCAGCCAAGATGGGGGGCGCGGTTTTGGTCAGCCCCAGCATTTT. Filled out from reference TRBV3-1 and TRBJ1-5, the complete variable domain reads DTAVSQTPKYLVTQMGNDKSIKCEQNLGHDTMYWYKQDSKKFLKIMFSYNNKELIINETVPNRFSPKSPDKAHLNLHINSLELGDSAVYFCASSQDGGRGFGQPQHFGDGTRLSIL.

The chain employs TRBV6-5 and TRBJ1-6, with D unresolved. CDR3 length equals 16 residues. With 0 bases removed from V and 4 bases from J, the gap between germline ends came to 10 bases. Germline loops: CDR1 MNHEY, CDR2 SVGAGI. DNA for the CDR3: TGTGCCAGCAGTTACTCCCCTCTCAGTTATAATTCACCCCTCCACTTT. Protein product: CASSYSPLSYNSPLHF.

This clonotype was detected only a few times. The CDR3: CASSRGAAGDEKLFF. CDR3 sequence (DNA): TGTGCCAGCAGCCGCGGCGCGGCAGGCGATGAAAAACTGTTTTTT. The gene calls are TRBV3-1 and TRBJ1-4, with D hard to call. Germline values: CDR1 LGHDT, CDR2 YNNKEL (reference sequence). The CDR3 loop spans 15 amino acids. The germline V and J ends were trimmed by 4 bases and 6 bases, with 15 bases remaining between them.